The sequence of this T cell receptor (beta chain) was determined in a study of Ad26.COV2.S vaccination and SARS-CoV-2 variants. About the study: Participants got Ad26.COV2.S intramuscularly, once or twice 56 days apart. Study observations and caveats: Placebo recipients showed lower spike-specific TCR breadth than vaccinees. Responses of spike-specific T cells (both CD8+ and CD4+) reportedly showed substantial breadth after vaccination. Those who received vaccine or placebo ended up with similar non-spike TCR breadth.

Produced via immunoSEQ multiplex PCR; TCRdb's table is partial and in-frame only. Of roughly 420,000 clones in the sample, roughly 90% were seen once. Described treatment: roughly 19 received Ad26.COV2.S at low or high dose, single or two shots; 5 received placebo; per-sample allocation not given. Samples came from day 63 after the first vaccine or placebo injection. Concerning this clone: As yet, its antigen is unknown.

The CDR3 covers 16 residues. Germline CDR1 is MGHRA and CDR2 is YSYEKL. Trimming cost V 0 bases and J 4 bases; bases outside gene matches: 5. The chain uses TRBV4-1 and TRBJ2-1, with 8 bases lining up with TRBD2. The TCR sequence derives from a person between 18 and 60 years old who received the Ad26.COV2.S COVID-19 vaccine or a placebo. Sequenced material: peripheral blood, taken in a trial of Ad26.COV2.S vaccine versus placebo. This chain's CDR3 is CASSQDNSGGYNEQFF. The DNA for the CDR3 is TGCGCCAGCAGCCAAGATAACAGCGGGGGTTACAATGAGCAGTTCTTC.